The clone carrying this T cell receptor beta chain occurred a few times. One Seattle source followed patients from active infection through their disease course. The sample belongs to a study of blood T cell repertoires in COVID-19. Overall study: COVID-19 samples collected from the United States, Italy and Spain covered acute and convalescent phases. PBMCs, B-cell-depleted T cells, or T cells were the source of the cDNA or gDNA that made up the material.

The CDR3 contains 14 residues. After removal of 2 bases from V and 4 bases from J, the junction contained 4 bases not matched to a gene. In germline, CDR1 is MNHNY, CDR2 SVGAGI (reference sequence). Source study methods: Amplification of reference gene primers was used by the study to estimate nucleated cell counts. This table comes from immunoSEQ multiplex PCR, and its TCRdb copy is limited to in-frame clones, with some not included. The V and J calls and clone size were taken over from that table, and D and trimming were inferred from the DNA. Here the sample spans approximately 140,000 clones, 75% to 90% being singletons.

Input material: peripheral blood. This chain joins TRBV6-6 and TRBJ1-2; TRBD1 aligns across 7 bases. This TCR derives from a young man with COVID-19, enrolled during active disease. CDR3 in amino acids: CASSYDREGYGYTF. CDR3 nucleotides: TGTGCCAGCAGTTACGACAGGGAAGGCTATGGCTACACCTTC.